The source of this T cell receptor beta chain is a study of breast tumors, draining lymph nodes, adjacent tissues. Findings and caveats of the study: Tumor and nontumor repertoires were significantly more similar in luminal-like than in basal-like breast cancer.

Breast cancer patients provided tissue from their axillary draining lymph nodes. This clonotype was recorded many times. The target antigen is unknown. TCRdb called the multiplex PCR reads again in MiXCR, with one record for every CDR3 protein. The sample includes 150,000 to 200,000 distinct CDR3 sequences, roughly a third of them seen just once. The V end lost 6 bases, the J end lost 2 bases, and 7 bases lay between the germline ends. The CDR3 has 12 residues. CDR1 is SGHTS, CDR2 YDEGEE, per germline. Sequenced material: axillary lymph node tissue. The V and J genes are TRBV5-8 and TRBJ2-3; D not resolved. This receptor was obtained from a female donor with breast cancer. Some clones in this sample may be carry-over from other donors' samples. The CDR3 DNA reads TGTGCCAGCAACCCTTACACAGATACGCAGTATTTT. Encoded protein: CASNPYTDTQYF.